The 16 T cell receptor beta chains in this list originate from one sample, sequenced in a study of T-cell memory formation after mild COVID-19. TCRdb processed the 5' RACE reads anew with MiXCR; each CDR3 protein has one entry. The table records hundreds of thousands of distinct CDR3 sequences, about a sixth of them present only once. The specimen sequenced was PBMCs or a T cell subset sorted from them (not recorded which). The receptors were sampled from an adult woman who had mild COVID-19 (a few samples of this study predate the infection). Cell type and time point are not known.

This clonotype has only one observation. The CDR3 region is CASAKWNLAGVKEGETQYF. Written as DNA, the CDR3 is TGTGCCAGCGCTAAGTGGAATCTAGCGGGAGTAAAGGAGGGAGAGACCCAGTACTTC. This sequence joins TRBV11-2 and TRBJ2-5, with 10 bases that match TRBD2. CDR3 size: 19 residues. CDR1 is SGHAT, CDR2 FQNNGV, per germline. The J segment lost 4 bases and the V segment lost 8 bases, leaving 22 bases of the junction unmatched.

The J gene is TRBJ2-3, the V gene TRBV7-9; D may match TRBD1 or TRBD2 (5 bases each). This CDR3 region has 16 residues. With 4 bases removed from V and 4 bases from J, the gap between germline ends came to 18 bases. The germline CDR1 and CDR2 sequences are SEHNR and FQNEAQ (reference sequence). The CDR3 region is CASSSNRRSGADTQYF. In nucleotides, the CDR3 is TGTGCCAGCAGCTCCAACAGGAGGAGCGGCGCAGATACGCAGTATTTT.

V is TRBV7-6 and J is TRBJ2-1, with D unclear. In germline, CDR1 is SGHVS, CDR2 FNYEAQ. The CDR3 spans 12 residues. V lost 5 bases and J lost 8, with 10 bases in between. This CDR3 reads CASSDFQDEQFF. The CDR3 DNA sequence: TGTGCCAGCAGCGACTTCCAGGATGAGCAGTTCTTC.

The CDR3 sequence: CATSDYGAVTDTQYF. The CDR3 coding sequence is TGTGCCACCAGTGACTATGGGGCGGTTACAGATACGCAGTATTTT. The chain recombines TRBV24-1 with TRBJ2-3; perhaps TRBD1 as D (5 bases). The V gene lost 4 bases and the J gene lost 3 bases, with 13 bases spanning the gap. Germline V gene data show CDR1 as KGHDR and CDR2 as SFDVKD. The CDR3 has 15 residues.

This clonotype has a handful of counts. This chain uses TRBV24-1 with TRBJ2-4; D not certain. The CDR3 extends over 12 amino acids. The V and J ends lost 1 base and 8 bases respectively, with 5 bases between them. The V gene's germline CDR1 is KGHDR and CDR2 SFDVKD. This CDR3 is CATSDFRDIQYF. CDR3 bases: TGTGCCACCAGTGATTTTAGGGACATTCAGTACTTC.

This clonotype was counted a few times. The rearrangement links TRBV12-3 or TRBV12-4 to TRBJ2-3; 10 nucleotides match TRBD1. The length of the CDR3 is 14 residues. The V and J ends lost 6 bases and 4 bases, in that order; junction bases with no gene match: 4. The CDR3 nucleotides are TGTGCCAGCAGAAGGGACAGGGGTCCAGATACGCAGTATTTT. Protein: CASRRDRGPDTQYF.

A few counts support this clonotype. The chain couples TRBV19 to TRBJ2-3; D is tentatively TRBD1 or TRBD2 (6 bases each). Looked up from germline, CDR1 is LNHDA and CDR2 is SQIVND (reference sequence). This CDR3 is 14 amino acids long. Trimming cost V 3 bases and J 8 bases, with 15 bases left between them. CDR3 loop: CASSMTGAVVTQYF. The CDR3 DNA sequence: TGTGCCAGTAGTATGACGGGGGCGGTGGTTACGCAGTATTTT.

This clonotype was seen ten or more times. CDR3 residues: CASSVSELGTEAFF. In DNA, the CDR3 is TGTGCCAGCAGTGTATCAGAACTTGGGACTGAAGCTTTCTTT. V and J are TRBV2 and TRBJ1-1, with D hard to call. The V and J ends lost 4 bases and 5 bases respectively, with 14 bases between them. This CDR3 has 14 residues. Germline V gives CDR1 SNHLY, CDR2 FYNNEI.

CDR3 region: CASSLQASGNTIYF. CDR3 sequence (DNA): TGTGCCAGCAGCTTACAGGCATCTGGAAACACCATATATTTT. V gene TRBV7-2 combines with J gene TRBJ1-3; D is undetermined. Looked up from germline, CDR1 is SGHTA and CDR2 is FQGNSA. V was pared by 2 bases and J by 1 base, with 6 bases between. The CDR3 is 14 amino acids.

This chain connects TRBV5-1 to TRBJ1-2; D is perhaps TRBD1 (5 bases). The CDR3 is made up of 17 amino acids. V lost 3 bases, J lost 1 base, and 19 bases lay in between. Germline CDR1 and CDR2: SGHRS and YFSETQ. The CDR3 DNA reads TGCGCCAGCAGCTCGGGAGAAGGGGCCGCCCTTAACTATGGCTACACCTTC. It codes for CASSSGEGAALNYGYTF.

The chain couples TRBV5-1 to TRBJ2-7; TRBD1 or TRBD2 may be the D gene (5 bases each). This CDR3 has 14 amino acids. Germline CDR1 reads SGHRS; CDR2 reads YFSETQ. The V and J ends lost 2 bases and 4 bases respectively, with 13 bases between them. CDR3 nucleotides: TGCGCCAGCAGCTTCTCCGGGGACCGGTACGAGCAGTACTTC. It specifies CASSFSGDRYEQYF.

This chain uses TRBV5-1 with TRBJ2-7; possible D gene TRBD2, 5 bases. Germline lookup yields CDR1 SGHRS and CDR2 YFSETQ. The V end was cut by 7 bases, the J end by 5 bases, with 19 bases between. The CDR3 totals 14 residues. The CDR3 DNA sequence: TGCGCCAGCCGGAGATGGGGAGAGGTGGACGAGCAGTACTTC. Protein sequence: CASRRWGEVDEQYF.

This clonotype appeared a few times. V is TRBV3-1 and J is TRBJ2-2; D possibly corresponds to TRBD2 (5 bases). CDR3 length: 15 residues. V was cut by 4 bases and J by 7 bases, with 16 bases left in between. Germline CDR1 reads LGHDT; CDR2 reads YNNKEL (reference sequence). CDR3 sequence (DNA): TGTGCCAGCAGCCCAGGACTTGGCGGTCTCGGGGAGCTGTTTTTT. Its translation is CASSPGLGGLGELFF.

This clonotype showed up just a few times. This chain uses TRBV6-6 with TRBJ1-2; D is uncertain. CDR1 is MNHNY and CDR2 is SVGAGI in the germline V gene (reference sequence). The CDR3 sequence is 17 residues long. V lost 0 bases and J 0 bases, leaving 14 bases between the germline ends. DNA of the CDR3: TGTGCCAGCAGTTACTCAAGGCCAGACCCCCCTAACTATGGCTACACCTTC. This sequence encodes CASSYSRPDPPNYGYTF.

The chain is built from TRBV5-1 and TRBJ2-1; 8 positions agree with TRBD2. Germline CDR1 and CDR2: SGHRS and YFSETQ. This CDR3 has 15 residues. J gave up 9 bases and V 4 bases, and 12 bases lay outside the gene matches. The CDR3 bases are TGCGCCAGCAGCCCATACGGGGCGGGAGGTCCTGAGCAGTTCTTC. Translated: CASSPYGAGGPEQFF.

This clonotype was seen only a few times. For the CDR3, the DNA is TGTGCCTGGAGCCACAGGGGATTCGTTTCACCCCTCCACTTT. It specifies CAWSHRGFVSPLHF. V usage is TRBV30 and J usage is TRBJ1-6, with TRBD1 matching over 7 bases. The CDR3 totals 14 residues. Trimming cost V 3 bases and J 9 bases; bases outside gene matches: 8. Germline V lookup: CDR1 GTSNPN, CDR2 SVGIG (reference sequence).